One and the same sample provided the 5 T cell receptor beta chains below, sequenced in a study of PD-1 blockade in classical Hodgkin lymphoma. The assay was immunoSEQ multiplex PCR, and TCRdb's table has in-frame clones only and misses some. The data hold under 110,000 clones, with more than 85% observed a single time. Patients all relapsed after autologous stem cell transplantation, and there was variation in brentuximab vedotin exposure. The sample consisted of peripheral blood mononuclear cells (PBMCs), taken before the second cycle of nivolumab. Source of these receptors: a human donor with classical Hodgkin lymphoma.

The CDR3 DNA reads as TGTGCGACCGCCAGAACAGGGTGCAATCAGCCCCAGCATTTT. Protein sequence: CATARTGCNQPQHF. This chain joins TRBV30 and TRBJ1-5; D might be TRBD1 (6 bases). Germline CDR1 GTSNPN, CDR2 SVGIG (reference sequence). This CDR3 has 14 residues.

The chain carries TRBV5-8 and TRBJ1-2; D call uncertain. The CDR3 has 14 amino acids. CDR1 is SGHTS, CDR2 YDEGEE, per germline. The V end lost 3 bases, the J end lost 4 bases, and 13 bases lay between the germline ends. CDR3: CASSSLDGVYGYTF. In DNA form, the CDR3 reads TGTGCCAGCAGCTCGCTAGACGGCGTCTATGGCTACACCTTC.

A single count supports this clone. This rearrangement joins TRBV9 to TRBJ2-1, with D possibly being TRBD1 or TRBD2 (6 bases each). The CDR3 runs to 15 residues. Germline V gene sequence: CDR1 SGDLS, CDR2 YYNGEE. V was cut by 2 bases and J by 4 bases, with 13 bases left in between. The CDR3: CASSVGGGGYNEQFF. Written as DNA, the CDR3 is TGTGCCAGCAGCGTGGGAGGAGGGGGTTACAATGAGCAGTTCTTC.

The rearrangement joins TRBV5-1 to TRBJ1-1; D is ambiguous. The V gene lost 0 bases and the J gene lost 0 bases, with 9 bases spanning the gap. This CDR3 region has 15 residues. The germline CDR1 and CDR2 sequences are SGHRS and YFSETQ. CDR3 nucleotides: TGCGCCAGCAGCTTGGCTGTAGGGATGAACACTGAAGCTTTCTTT. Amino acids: CASSLAVGMNTEAFF.

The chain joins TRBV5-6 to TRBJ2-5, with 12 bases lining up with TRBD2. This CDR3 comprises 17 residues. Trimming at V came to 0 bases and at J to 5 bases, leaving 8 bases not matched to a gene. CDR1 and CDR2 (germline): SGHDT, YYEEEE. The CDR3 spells CASSLAASGGARETQYF. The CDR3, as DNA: TGTGCCAGCAGCTTGGCGGCTAGCGGGGGGGCTCGGGAGACCCAGTACTTC.